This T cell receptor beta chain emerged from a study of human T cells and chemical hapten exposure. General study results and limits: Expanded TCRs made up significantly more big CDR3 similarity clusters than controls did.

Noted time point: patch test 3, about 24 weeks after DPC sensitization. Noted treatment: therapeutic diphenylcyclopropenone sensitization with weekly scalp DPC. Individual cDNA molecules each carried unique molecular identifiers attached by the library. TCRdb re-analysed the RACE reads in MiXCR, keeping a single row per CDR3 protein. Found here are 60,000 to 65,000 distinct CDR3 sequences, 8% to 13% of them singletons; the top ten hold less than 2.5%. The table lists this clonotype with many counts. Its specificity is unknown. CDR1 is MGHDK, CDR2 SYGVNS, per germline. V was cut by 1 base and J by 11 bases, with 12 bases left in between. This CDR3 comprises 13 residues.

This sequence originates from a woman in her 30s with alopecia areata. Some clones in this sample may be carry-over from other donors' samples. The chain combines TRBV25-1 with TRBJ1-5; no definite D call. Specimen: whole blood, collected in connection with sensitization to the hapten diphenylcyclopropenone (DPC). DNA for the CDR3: TGTGCCAGCAGTGAATCGGCCTCGCGGGCCCAGCATTTT. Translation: CASSESASRAQHF.